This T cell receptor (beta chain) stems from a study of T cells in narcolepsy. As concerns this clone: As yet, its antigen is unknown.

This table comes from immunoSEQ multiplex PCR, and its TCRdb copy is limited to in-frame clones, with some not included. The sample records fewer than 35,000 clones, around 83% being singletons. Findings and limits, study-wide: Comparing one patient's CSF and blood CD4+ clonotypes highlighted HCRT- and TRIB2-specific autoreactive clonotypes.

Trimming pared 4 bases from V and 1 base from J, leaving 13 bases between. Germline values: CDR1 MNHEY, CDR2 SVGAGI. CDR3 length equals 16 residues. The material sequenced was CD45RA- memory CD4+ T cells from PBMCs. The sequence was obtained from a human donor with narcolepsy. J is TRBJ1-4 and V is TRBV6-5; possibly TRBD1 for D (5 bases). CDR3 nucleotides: TGTGCCAGCAGTTTCTGGGACGGACAAACTAATGAAAAACTGTTTTTT. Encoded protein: CASSFWDGQTNEKLFF.